This T cell receptor (beta chain) was documented in a study of cytomegalovirus exposure and HLA in healthy donors. PCR employed 60 Vbeta and 13 Jbeta primers. The method was immunoSEQ multiplex PCR; TCRdb's version includes in-frame clones alone and lacks a portion of them. Of about 160,000 clones listed, approximately 81% were seen once; the top ten hold less than 3%. The germline V and J ends were trimmed by 2 bases and 6 bases, with 8 bases remaining between them. Germline CDR1 is SGHTA and CDR2 is FQGNSA. This CDR3 is 13 amino acids long. The sequence was obtained from a female donor in good health and CMV-seronegative. The sequenced sample was PBMCs. This chain links TRBV7-2 with TRBJ1-3; D is uncertain. The CDR3 DNA sequence: TGTGCCAGCAGCTTAACGCAGGAAAACACCATATATTTT. Translating gives CASSLTQENTIYF.